These 27 T cell receptor beta chains were sequenced from one sample in a study of lung T cells in sarcoidosis with Löfgren's syndrome. TCRdb re-called the reads with MiXCR, one entry per CDR3 protein. The table lists tens of thousands of distinct CDR3 sequences, about 20% of them singletons, with over 2% in the top ten. Sequences were obtained from CD4+ T cells from PBMCs. The origin of the receptors is a human donor with sarcoidosis (Löfgren's syndrome or another form), or a control subject (not recorded which).

This clonotype was observed a handful of times. The chain uses TRBV7-9 and TRBJ1-5; 7 bases are a match to TRBD1. From germline, CDR1 is SEHNR and CDR2 FQNEAQ (reference sequence). The CDR3 covers 16 residues. Trimming removed 1 base from V and 1 base from J; junction bases left unmatched: 4. The CDR3, as DNA: TGTGCCAGCAGCTTAGGGGACAGAGGGAGCAATCAGCCCCAGCATTTT. Its translation is CASSLGDRGSNQPQHF.

This clonotype was counted at least ten times. The CDR3: CASSLGSYEQYV. CDR3 coding DNA: TGTGCCAGCAGTTTAGGGTCGTACGAGCAGTACGTC. The chain has TRBV28 and TRBJ2-7; D unclear. Trimming left V 2 bases short and J 4 bases short, with 6 bases between. This CDR3 contains 12 residues. Looked up from germline, CDR1 is MDHEN and CDR2 is SYDVKM.

In regard to this clonotype: Given a much more abundant clone one base away, this may be a read error. This chain joins TRBV28 and TRBJ2-7, with D perhaps matching TRBD2 (6 bases). CDR1 is MDHEN and CDR2 is SYDVKM in the germline V gene. CDR3 length: 14 residues. The V end was cut by 4 bases, the J end by 4 bases, with 14 bases between. The CDR3 DNA sequence: TGTGCCAGCAGTTACACTAACGGGAGTTACGAGCAGTACTTC. It codes for CASSYTNGSYEQYF. Full variable domain (rest looked up from reference TRBV28 and TRBJ2-7): DVKVTQSSRYLVKRTGEKVFLECVQDMDHENMFWYRQDPGLGLRLIYFSYDVKMKEKGDIPEGYSVSREKKERFSLILESASTNQTSMYLCASSYTNGSYEQYFGPGTRLTVT.

The chain uses TRBV7-3 and TRBJ2-6, with D possibly matching TRBD2 (5 bases). The V end was cut by 1 base, the J end by 0 bases, with 7 bases between. This CDR3 has 16 amino acids. The germline V gene encodes CDR1 SGHTA and CDR2 FQGTGA. The CDR3 here is CASSLRTGSGANVLTF. As DNA, the CDR3 is TGTGCCAGCAGCTTAAGGACTGGCTCTGGGGCCAACGTCCTGACTTTC.

The chain joins TRBV5-4 to TRBJ2-5, with 7 bases lining up with TRBD1. The CDR3 length is 14 residues. Germline CDR1 is SGHNT and CDR2 is YYREEE (reference sequence). V lost 0 bases and J lost 4; bases outside the gene matches: 3. The CDR3 region is CASSLGWTGETQYF. For the CDR3, the DNA is TGTGCCAGCAGCTTGGGGTGGACAGGAGAGACCCAGTACTTC. Supplemented by reference TRBV5-4 and TRBJ2-5, the full variable domain reads ETGVTQSPTHLIKTRGQQVTLRCSSQSGHNTVSWYQQALGQGPQFIFQYYREEENGRGNFPPRFSGLQFPNYSSELNVNALELDDSALYLCASSLGWTGETQYFGPGTRLLVL.

This clonotype appeared many times. The chain carries TRBV5-1 and TRBJ2-1, with D possibly TRBD2 on 6 matching bases. CDR3 size: 14 residues. The germline V gene encodes CDR1 SGHRS and CDR2 YFSETQ. Trimming cost V 7 bases and J 4 bases, with 15 bases left between them. CDR3 nucleotide sequence: TGCGCCAGCCGGGGACTCCGGGCATACAATGAGCAGTTCTTC. This sequence encodes CASRGLRAYNEQFF.

This clonotype turned up a few times. The V call is TRBV10-3, the J call TRBJ1-2; 7 bases fit TRBD1. Per the germline V gene, CDR1 is ENHRY and CDR2 is SYGVKD. CDR3 size: 15 residues. The ends lost 6 bases at V and 6 bases at J; junction bases unmatched: 13. In DNA, the CDR3 is TGTGCCATCAGAGGGACAGCCCTTTTAGTGGATGGCTACACCTTC. It yields the protein CAIRGTALLVDGYTF.

About this clonotype: A read error may explain this, as a much larger clone is one base away. The CDR3 is CASSLGEGGDQPQHF. CDR3 in DNA: TGCGCCAGCAGCTTGGGGGAGGGCGGCGATCAGCCCCAGCATTTT. This chain joins TRBV5-1 and TRBJ1-5, with no clear D. CDR1 and CDR2 from the germline V gene are SGHRS and YFSETQ. The V end was cut by 0 bases, the J end by 5 bases, with 12 bases between. The CDR3 runs 15 residues.

This clonotype was observed at least ten times. The genes are TRBV19 and TRBJ1-5; D gene ambiguous. The germline V gene encodes CDR1 LNHDA and CDR2 SQIVND (reference sequence). The CDR3 is 14 amino acids. The V end was cut by 2 bases, the J end by 5 bases, with 10 bases between. CDR3 residues: CASSIKAGDQPQHF. As DNA, the CDR3 is TGTGCCAGTAGTATAAAGGCCGGGGATCAGCCCCAGCATTTT.

Regarding this clonotype: This clone may be a read error of a much larger clone one base away. The rearrangement joins TRBV28 to TRBJ2-3; TRBD2 matches at 13 bases. Germline V lookup: CDR1 MDHEN, CDR2 SYDVKM. The CDR3 length is 16 residues. CDR3 amino acids: CASSLSGTSGKDTQNF. CDR3 nucleotide sequence: TGTGCCAGCAGTTTATCCGGGACTAGCGGGAAAGATACGCAGAATTTT.

Points on this clonotype: A single base separates this from a much larger clone, so it may be a read error. This CDR3 is missing its conserved last phenylalanine or tryptophan, likely due to a read error. J is TRBJ2-1 and V is TRBV12-3 or TRBV12-4, with 9 bases that match TRBD1. There are 14 residues in the CDR3. The trim removed 3 bases at V and 7 bases at J, leaving 4 bases unmatched. The CDR3 sequence: CASSLRTGDNEQFI. The CDR3, as DNA: TGTGCCAGCAGTTTGCGGACAGGGGATAATGAGCAGTTCATC.

This clonotype is a singleton in its sample. The chain employs TRBV20-1 and TRBJ2-1; 11 bases are shared with TRBD2. This CDR3 contains 13 residues. Looked up from germline, CDR1 is DFQATT and CDR2 is SNEGSKA (reference sequence). V gave up 8 bases and J gave up 8 bases; unmatched junction bases: 8. DNA for the CDR3: TGCAGTACTACTAGCGGGGGTTCGTATGAGCAGTTCTTC. It encodes CSTTSGGSYEQFF.

Many counts were recorded for this clonotype. The chain joins TRBV4-1 to TRBJ1-4; D call uncertain. V was shortened by 3 bases and J by 4 bases, with 12 bases between the two germline ends. This CDR3 is 15 amino acids long. Germline V gives CDR1 MGHRA, CDR2 YSYEKL. The CDR3 DNA reads as TGCGCCAGCAGCCAGCCGGGTGGGGTTAATGAAAAACTGTTTTTT. The encoded protein is CASSQPGGVNEKLFF.

This clonotype was observed at least ten times. V usage is TRBV28 and J usage is TRBJ1-2, with TRBD1 as a possible D gene (5 bases). Deletions cut 4 bases from V and 2 bases from J, with 23 bases between. This CDR3 has 18 amino acids. Germline V gives CDR1 MDHEN, CDR2 SYDVKM. As DNA, the CDR3 is TGTGCCAGCAGTTCACCGATGGGAGACAGCCGGAGAAACTATGGCTACACCTTC. Residues: CASSSPMGDSRRNYGYTF.

In its sample, this clonotype was seen many times. The J gene is TRBJ2-5, the V gene TRBV6-1, with D maybe TRBD1 (6 bases). The V end was cut by 5 bases, the J end by 4 bases, with 17 bases between. The CDR3 consists of 15 residues. Germline CDR1 reads MNHNS; CDR2 reads SASEGT. CDR3 sequence (DNA): TGTGCCAGCAGTCGGGCGCGCCTAGGGGGAGAGACCCAGTACTTC. Translated, it gives CASSRARLGGETQYF.

On this clonotype itself: Possible read error: a much larger clone is one base away. The chain couples TRBV18 to TRBJ2-3; D is unresolved. V lost 3 bases to trimming and J lost 4 bases, with 11 bases between them. Germline V gives CDR1 KGHSH, CDR2 LQKENI. This CDR3 spans 14 amino acids. CDR3 sequence: CASSPGMVPDTQYF. CDR3 coding DNA: TGTGCCAGCTCACCGGGTATGGTCCCAGATACGCAGTATTTT.

This clonotype was detected many times. This chain links TRBV28 with TRBJ1-1, with TRBD1 matching over 7 bases. Germline V gene sequence: CDR1 MDHEN, CDR2 SYDVKM. The CDR3 loop spans 15 amino acids. With 7 bases clipped from V and 0 bases from J, the junction kept 8 bases outside the gene matches. The CDR3 sequence is CASNPGGLMNTEAFF. For the CDR3, the DNA is TGTGCCAGCAACCCAGGGGGTTTAATGAACACTGAAGCTTTCTTT.

The chain has TRBV5-1 and TRBJ2-3; weak D call: TRBD2 (6 bases). This CDR3 has 16 amino acids. Trimming took off 2 bases at V and 6 bases at J, with 19 bases between the two ends. Germline loops: CDR1 SGHRS, CDR2 YFSETQ. Here the CDR3 reads CASSFTTGGTEDTQYF. The CDR3 DNA follows: TGCGCCAGCAGCTTCACTACTGGAGGGACGGAGGATACGCAGTATTTT.

This clonotype was detected ten times or more. This chain links TRBV27 with TRBJ2-5; no clear D gene. Germline V gene data show CDR1 as MNHEY and CDR2 as SMNVEV (reference sequence). The CDR3 runs to 14 residues. The germline V and J ends were trimmed by 3 bases and 5 bases, with 13 bases remaining between them. CDR3 sequence reads: CASSFAGLGETQYF. DNA of the CDR3: TGTGCCAGCAGTTTTGCAGGCCTAGGGGAGACCCAGTACTTC.

The chain carries TRBV19 and TRBJ1-5; D possibly corresponds to TRBD1 (6 bases). The CDR3 loop spans 14 amino acids. Trimming shortened V by 5 bases and J by 4 bases, and 12 bases separated the two germline ends. The germline V gene has CDR1 LNHDA and CDR2 SQIVND (reference sequence). The CDR3 coding sequence is TGTGCCAGTAGTCCCACTCAGGGGAATCAGCCCCAGCATTTT. Protein: CASSPTQGNQPQHF.

This clonotype has at least ten counts. The chain uses TRBV2 and TRBJ1-2; D is unclear. Trimming stripped 4 bases from V and 3 bases from J, with 6 bases between. The germline V gene has CDR1 SNHLY and CDR2 FYNNEI. This CDR3 comprises 12 residues. The CDR3 region is CASSGRDYGYTF. CDR3 DNA: TGTGCCAGCAGTGGGCGGGACTATGGCTACACCTTC.

This clonotype was picked up a small number of times. A much larger clone lies a single base off, so this may be a read error. The rearrangement uses TRBV6-2 or TRBV6-3 and TRBJ1-5; TRBD1 aligns across 7 bases. The ends lost 5 bases at V and 7 bases at J; junction bases unmatched: 11. CDR1 is MNHEY and CDR2 is SVGEGT in the germline V gene. The CDR3 contains 15 residues. The CDR3 DNA reads TGTGCCAGCAGTCCGTACCGACAGGGTACGCAGCCCCAGCATTTT. This codes for CASSPYRQGTQPQHF.

About this clonotype: With a much larger clone just one base away, this may be a read error. The chain couples TRBV25-1 to TRBJ2-5, with 9 bases matching TRBD1. The CDR3 loop spans 14 amino acids. Germline V gives CDR1 MGHDK, CDR2 SYGVNS. The CDR3 region is CASTDRGLRETQCF. CDR3 DNA sequence: TGTGCCAGCACGGACAGGGGTTTGAGAGAGACCCAGTGCTTC.

This clonotype was seen many times. This sequence joins TRBV28 and TRBJ1-3; tentative D call: TRBD1 (6 bases). V lost 5 bases and J lost 0, with 14 bases in between. The CDR3 is 16 residues long. The germline CDR1 and CDR2 sequences are MDHEN and SYDVKM. CDR3 sequence reads: CASSPLGGNSGNTIYF. Here the CDR3 DNA reads TGTGCCAGCAGTCCGCTAGGGGGTAACTCTGGAAACACCATATATTTT.

The chain recombines TRBV12-3 or TRBV12-4 with TRBJ1-1; D ambiguous. V gave up 3 bases and J gave up 6 bases, with 11 bases separating them. The CDR3 runs 13 residues. The CDR3 coding sequence is TGTGCCAGCAGTTTGTGGGTGTCCGCTGAAGCTTTCTTT. This sequence encodes CASSLWVSAEAFF.

As concerns this clonotype: This clone may be a read error of a much larger clone one base away. V gene TRBV28 combines with J gene TRBJ2-4; D not certain. The V end lost 6 bases, the J end lost 1 base, and 16 bases lay between the germline ends. The CDR3 extends over 16 amino acids. The germline CDR1 and CDR2 sequences are MDHEN and SYDVKM. The CDR3 sequence is CASSPLVSVAKNIQYF. The CDR3 DNA sequence: TGTGCCAGCAGCCCGCTGGTCAGTGTGGCCAAAAACATTCAGTACTTC.

This clonotype was counted many times. The rearrangement joins TRBV4-2 to TRBJ2-1, with 14 bases lining up with TRBD2. The CDR3 spans 15 residues. Germline CDR1 and CDR2: LGHNA and YNFKEQ. The trim removed 4 bases at V and 8 bases at J, leaving 4 bases unmatched. The CDR3 DNA sequence: TGTGCCAGCAGCCCGACTAGCGGGAGGGTCTATGAGCAGTTCTTC. Amino acid sequence: CASSPTSGRVYEQFF.